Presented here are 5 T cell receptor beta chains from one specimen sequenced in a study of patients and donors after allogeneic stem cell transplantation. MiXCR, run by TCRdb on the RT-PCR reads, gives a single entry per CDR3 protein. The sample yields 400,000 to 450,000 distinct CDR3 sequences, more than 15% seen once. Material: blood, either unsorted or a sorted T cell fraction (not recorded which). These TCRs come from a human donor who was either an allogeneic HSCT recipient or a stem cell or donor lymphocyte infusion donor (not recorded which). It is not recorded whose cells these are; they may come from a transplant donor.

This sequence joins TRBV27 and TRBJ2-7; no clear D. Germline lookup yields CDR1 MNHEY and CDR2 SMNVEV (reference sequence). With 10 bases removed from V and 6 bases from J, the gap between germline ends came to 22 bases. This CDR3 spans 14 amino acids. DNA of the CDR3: TGTGCCACCAAACCCTCCCAGAGAACTGGCGAGCAGTACTTC. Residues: CATKPSQRTGEQYF.

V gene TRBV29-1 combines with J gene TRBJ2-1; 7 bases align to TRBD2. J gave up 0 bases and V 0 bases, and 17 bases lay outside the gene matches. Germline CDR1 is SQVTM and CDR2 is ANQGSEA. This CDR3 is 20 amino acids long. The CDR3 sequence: CSVEDRRAGPSRSSYNEQFF. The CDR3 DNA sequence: TGCAGCGTTGAAGATAGGAGAGCGGGACCCTCAAGGAGCTCCTACAATGAGCAGTTCTTC.

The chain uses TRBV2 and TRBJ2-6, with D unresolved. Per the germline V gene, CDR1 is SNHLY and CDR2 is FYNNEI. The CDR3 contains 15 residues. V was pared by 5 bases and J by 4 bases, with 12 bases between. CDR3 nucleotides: TGTGCCAGCAGTCCGGCGAGAGCCGGGGCCAACGTCCTGACTTTC. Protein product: CASSPARAGANVLTF.

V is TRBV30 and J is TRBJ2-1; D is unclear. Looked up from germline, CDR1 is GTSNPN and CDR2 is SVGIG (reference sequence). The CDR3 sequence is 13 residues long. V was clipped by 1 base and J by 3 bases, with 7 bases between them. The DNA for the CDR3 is TGTGCCTGGAGTGGACTCGACTACAATGAGCAGTTCTTC. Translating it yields CAWSGLDYNEQFF.

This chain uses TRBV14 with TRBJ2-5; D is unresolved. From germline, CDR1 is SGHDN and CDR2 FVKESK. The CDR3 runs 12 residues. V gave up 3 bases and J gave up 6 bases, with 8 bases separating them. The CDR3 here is CASSQGWQTQYF. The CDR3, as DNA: TGTGCCAGCAGCCAGGGATGGCAGACCCAGTACTTC.